The TCR beta chain under discussion was sequenced for a study of post-analysis software for immune sequencing data. General observations from the study: By F measure, samples from a shared preparation batch strongly co-clustered. Multiple sclerosis patients showed significantly lower normalized Chao1 diversity than controls did.

Sequencing libraries made from TCR beta cDNA carried unique molecular identifiers. Roughly 500,000 cDNA molecules were recovered from an input of roughly 0.95 to 11 million T cells. MiXCR was run by TCRdb on the PCR reads, yielding one entry per CDR3 protein. The sample records 500,000 to 600,000 distinct CDR3 sequences, around 47% being singletons. On this clonotype itself: Its antigen is not known.

What was sequenced was blood. This TCR came from a girl aged 10 to 17 with multiple sclerosis.

In DNA, the CDR3 is TGTGCCTCCTCACCTCAGGGGATTGGCACTGAAGCTTTCTTT. This translates into CASSPQGIGTEAFF. The chain links TRBV12-3 or TRBV12-4 to TRBJ1-1, with a tentative D call TRBD1 (6 bases). This CDR3 is built from 14 residues. V lost 11 bases and J 4 bases, leaving 20 bases between the germline ends.